This T cell receptor (beta chain) was captured in a study of vaccination effects on CD4 cells after COVID-19. Of note for this clone: Its target is not known.

The CDR3 consists of 14 residues. Germline-derived CDR1 and CDR2 are MDHEN and SYDVKM. V was shortened by 7 bases and J by 6 bases, with 18 bases between the two germline ends. TCRdb's table, derived via immunoSEQ multiplex PCR, lists solely in-frame clones and lacks some. This table has roughly 61,000 clones, roughly 76% appearing once. Prior to sequencing, the ViraFEST assay stimulated PBMC with viral peptide pools, which expanded the antigen-specific CD4+ T cells. Investigators separated out CD4+ T cells once around 9 days of culture had passed. Wells each received around 2.2 million PBMC, cultured with about 10 IU/ml IL-2 and roughly 10 ug/ml peptides.

The chain recombines TRBV28 with TRBJ1-2; D gene unclear. The TCR originated in a human donor who received a COVID-19 vaccine. This material consisted of CD4+ T cells from PBMCs cultured with HCoV-229E spike peptides, taken before COVID-19 vaccination. The CDR3 spells CASTSEGRLDGYTF. CDR3 sequence (DNA): TGTGCCAGCACCTCCGAGGGCCGCCTCGATGGCTACACCTTC.